A selection of T cell receptor beta chains follows, all from one sample in a study of blood T cell repertoires in COVID-19. Here immunoSEQ multiplex PCR was the method, and the copy in TCRdb shows in-frame clones only, minus some. The sample consists of roughly 81,000 clones, 75% to 95% of them appearing once. The sample consisted of peripheral blood. Receptors originate from a woman aged 45-60 years in a cohort sampled during active COVID-19. Both conserved end residues are part of each CDR3. The D gene is left open where the match is weak. Only part of the rows carry a size: once, few, many, or a class if the clone is expanded.

d_gene	v_gene	abundance	j_gene	CDR3nt	CDR3aa
TRBD2	TRBV19	-	TRBJ2-7	TGTGCCAGTAGTAGGGTGTGGCTAGCGGGAGAAGAGCAGTACTTC	CASSRVWLAGEEQYF
TRBD1	TRBV19	-	TRBJ1-5	TGTGCCAGTACCTACGGGACAGGCGAGTTGGGTCAGCCCCAGCATTTT	CASTYGTGELGQPQHF
-	TRBV3-1/TRBV3-2	-	TRBJ1-5	TGTGCCAGCAGCCTCTCCGGTAGCAATCAGCCCCAGCATTTT	CASSLSGSNQPQHF
-	TRBV15	-	TRBJ1-4	TGTGCCACCAGCAGATTCGGGCAGGGTGGGGAAAAACTGTTTTTT	CATSRFGQGGEKLFF
TRBD1	TRBV6-5	-	TRBJ2-7	TGTGCCAGCAGTTTACAGGGGTACGAGCAGTACTTC	CASSLQGYEQYF
TRBD1	TRBV30	-	TRBJ2-7	TGTGCCTGGAGGGACAGGGGCTGGGATTTAAGAGAGCAGTACTTC	CAWRDRGWDLREQYF
-	TRBV28	-	TRBJ1-1	TGTGCCAGCTGCACCGGGATGAACACTGAAGCTTTCTTT	CASCTGMNTEAFF
TRBD2	TRBV7-8	-	TRBJ2-7	TGTGCCAGCAGCTCGCCCTTTACAGGGCTCAGCGGGAGGGTTATATCCTACGAGCAGTACTTC	CASSSPFTGLSGRVISYEQYF
TRBD2	TRBV3-1/TRBV3-2	-	TRBJ2-7	TGTGCCAGCAGCCCCAGTGGAGCGGGAGTTACCTACGAGCAGTACTTC	CASSPSGAGVTYEQYF
-	TRBV7-7	-	TRBJ2-1	TGTGCTAGCAGCCTCGGGGGCTCCTACAATGAGCAGTTCTTC	CASSLGGSYNEQFF
-	TRBV7-8	-	TRBJ1-6	TGTGCCAGCAGCTTAGACTCGAGCTCCTATAATTCACCCCTCCACTTT	CASSLDSSSYNSPLHF
TRBD1	TRBV10-3	-	TRBJ2-1	TGTGCCATCAGTTTTCGGGGACAGGGGCACCACAATGAGCAGTTCTTC	CAISFRGQGHHNEQFF
-	TRBV28	-	TRBJ2-7	TGTGCCAGCAGTGACGCTAGCGAGCAGTACTTC	CASSDASEQYF
TRBD1	TRBV18	few	TRBJ2-5	TGTGCCAGCTCACCACCCGGACAGGGAGGAGAGACCCAGTACTTC	CASSPPGQGGETQYF
TRBD2	TRBV30	-	TRBJ2-7	TGTGCGGCCCGGGGGGGGAAAGGGACCTACGAGCAGTACTTC	CAARGGKGTYEQYF
TRBD1	TRBV2	-	TRBJ2-1	TGTGCCAGCAGTGAAATCCAGGGGGATGAGCAGTTCTTC	CASSEIQGDEQFF
-	TRBV5-1	-	TRBJ2-6	TGCGCCAGCAGCTTGATTGGCGGATCCTCTGGGGCCAACGTCCTGACTTTC	CASSLIGGSSGANVLTF
-	TRBV9	-	TRBJ2-4	TGTGCCAGCAGCGTAGCCAGCGGACGGGAAAACATTCAGTACTTC	CASSVASGRENIQYF
TRBD1	TRBV27	-	TRBJ2-1	TGTGCCAGCACTCGGACAGGCTTCTACAATGAGCAGTTCTTC	CASTRTGFYNEQFF
TRBD2	TRBV7-6	once	TRBJ2-3	TGTGCCAGCAGCCCGGGACTAGCGGGAGGCTCCACAGATACGCAGTATTTT	CASSPGLAGGSTDTQYF
-	TRBV12-2	-	TRBJ2-1	TGTGCAAGTCTGCCGGGGAACAATGAGCAGTTCTTC	CASLPGNNEQFF
TRBD2	TRBV28	-	TRBJ2-1	TGTGCCAGCAGCCTAGGACGGACTAGTCGGTATCAGTTCTTC	CASSLGRTSRYQFF
-	TRBV10-3	-	TRBJ1-1	TGTGCCATCAGTGGGGGGCCCGGGACTGAAGCTTTCTTT	CAISGGPGTEAFF
TRBD2	TRBV7-9	-	TRBJ2-1	TGTGCCAGCAGCCCCGGGGGTAGCGGGGGGGCCTACAATGAGCAGTTCTTC	CASSPGGSGGAYNEQFF
TRBD1	TRBV5-1	-	TRBJ2-5	TGCGCCAGCAGCTTGGGTTCGACAGGGAAAGAGACCCAGTACTTC	CASSLGSTGKETQYF
-	TRBV5-6	-	TRBJ1-2	TGTGCCAGCAGCTTGGCAGGGCGTTCTAACTATGGCTACACCTTC	CASSLAGRSNYGYTF
-	TRBV19	-	TRBJ2-5	TGTGCCAGTAGTATAGCAGGGCTACAAGAGACCCAGTACTTC	CASSIAGLQETQYF
-	TRBV7-3	-	TRBJ1-6	TGTGCCAGCAGCTTAACGCCCCTCTCCAGCTCCTATAATTCACCCCTCCACTTT	CASSLTPLSSSYNSPLHF
-	TRBV19	-	TRBJ2-3	TGTGCCAGTAGTATGGACTTGGGTTTCGGCACAGATACGCAGTATTTT	CASSMDLGFGTDTQYF
TRBD2	TRBV5-6	-	TRBJ2-4	TGTGCCAGCAGCTTGGTTCAAGCGGGGGCCCCCGGCATTCAGTACTTC	CASSLVQAGAPGIQYF
-	TRBV7-2	-	TRBJ1-2	TGTGCCAGCAGCTTAGACCCCAACGGGAGTTGCATCTTC	CASSLDPNGSCIF
TRBD2	TRBV29-1	-	TRBJ2-3	TGCAGCGTTGGGGCGGGGGGGACTTCTACAGATACGCAGTATTTT	CSVGAGGTSTDTQYF
TRBD2	TRBV4-1	once	TRBJ2-3	TGCGCCAGCAGCCAAGATCTACCTAGCGGGGTACTAGACCCGCAGTATTTT	CASSQDLPSGVLDPQYF
TRBD1	TRBV7-3	-	TRBJ2-3	TGTGCCAGCAGCTTGCAGGGGGACAGGGGGGATACGCAGTATTTT	CASSLQGDRGDTQYF
TRBD1	TRBV3-1/TRBV3-2	-	TRBJ2-7	TGTGCCAGCAGCGCTACAGGGGGCATCGAGCAGTACTTC	CASSATGGIEQYF
-	TRBV28	-	TRBJ1-4	TGTGCCAGCAGCCCAGGGGCGGCTAATGAAAAACTGTTTTTT	CASSPGAANEKLFF
-	TRBV29-1	-	TRBJ1-2	TGCAGCGTAGAGCAGGGGCTCGTCGGGGGCTACACCTTC	CSVEQGLVGGYTF
TRBD1	TRBV2	-	TRBJ2-3	TGTGCCAGCAGTGCACAGGGGTCAGATACGCAGTATTTT	CASSAQGSDTQYF
TRBD1	TRBV19	-	TRBJ2-7	TGTGCCAGTAGTATGCCGGGACAGCGCGGTTACGAGCAGTACTTC	CASSMPGQRGYEQYF
-	TRBV13	-	TRBJ1-2	TGTGCCAGCAGCTTGGCGAGGCCCCTCTCCGGCTACACCTTC	CASSLARPLSGYTF
-	TRBV21-1	-	TRBJ2-7	TGTGCCAGCAGCCGTGGACTAGCTCGTAAGTACGAGCAGTACTTC	CASSRGLARKYEQYF
TRBD1	TRBV7-9	-	TRBJ1-4	TGTGCCAGCAGCCCGGGGACAGGCGCGTATGAAAAACTGTTTTTT	CASSPGTGAYEKLFF
TRBD1	TRBV11-2	-	TRBJ2-7	TGTGCCAGCAGCTCGGACAGGCGAGGCGAGCAGTACTTC	CASSSDRRGEQYF
-	TRBV6-6	-	TRBJ2-1	TGTGCCAGCATGACAGGCTACAATGAGCAGTTCTTC	CASMTGYNEQFF
TRBD2	TRBV30	-	TRBJ2-7	TGTGCCTGGAGGGGAGGGAATTCCTACGAGCAGTACTTC	CAWRGGNSYEQYF
TRBD1	TRBV25-1	-	TRBJ1-2	TGTGCCAGCAGAAAAACGGGACAGGACAACTATGGCTACACCTTC	CASRKTGQDNYGYTF
TRBD1	TRBV19	-	TRBJ1-1	TGTGCCAGTAGTATAGACCCCGGCGCGAGGGCAGGGGGCAGGAACACTGAAGCTTTCTTT	CASSIDPGARAGGRNTEAFF
TRBD1	TRBV28	-	TRBJ1-2	TGTGCCAGCAGAACCGACAGGGGGCTCCATAACTATGGCTACACCTTC	CASRTDRGLHNYGYTF
-	TRBV28	-	TRBJ1-1	TGTGCCAGCAGTTTACTCAGACACGGAGAAGCTTTCTTT	CASSLLRHGEAFF
TRBD1	TRBV7-9	-	TRBJ2-5	TGTGCCAGCAGCTTTGACAGGGGCCCTTGGACCCAGTACTTC	CASSFDRGPWTQYF
TRBD2	TRBV5-1	-	TRBJ2-1	TGCGCCAGCAGCCTCGAGACTAGCGGGAGGTACAATGAGCAGTTCTTC	CASSLETSGRYNEQFF
TRBD2	TRBV19	-	TRBJ2-7	TGTGCCAGTAGTACCATAGCGGGGGGGACCTACGAGCAGTACTTC	CASSTIAGGTYEQYF
-	TRBV5-6	-	TRBJ2-7	TGTGCCAGCAGCCCTTCCTCGGGAGTGGATAACGAGCAGTACTTC	CASSPSSGVDNEQYF
-	TRBV6-5	-	TRBJ2-7	TGTGCCAGCACGGTATCAGGGCGAGAGACGCAGTACTTC	CASTVSGRETQYF
-	TRBV3-1/TRBV3-2	-	TRBJ2-7	TGTGCCAGCAGCCTCGGGGGTCTCGAGCAGTACTTC	CASSLGGLEQYF
-	TRBV5-4	-	TRBJ2-5	TGTGCCAGCAGCTTGGTACCGGGGGATAGGGAGACCCAGTACTTC	CASSLVPGDRETQYF
TRBD2	TRBV18	-	TRBJ2-7	TGTGCCAGCTCACCACCGACCGGCGGGAGTAGGAAAGAGCAGTACTTC	CASSPPTGGSRKEQYF
-	TRBV3-1/TRBV3-2	-	TRBJ2-5	TGTGCCAGCAGTTACCTAGTAGAGACCCAGTACTTC	CASSYLVETQYF